This T cell receptor beta chain was sequenced in a study of cytomegalovirus exposure and HLA in healthy donors. Sequencing was performed with immunoSEQ multiplex PCR; in TCRdb, only in-frame clones are kept and a portion is missing. Altogether under 95,000 clones are present, less than 95% being singletons, with the ten largest covering more than 3%. Germline V gene sequence: CDR1 SGHRS, CDR2 YFSETQ. Trimming took 3 bases from V and 3 from J; bases not matched to a gene: 8. The length of the CDR3 is 17 residues. The V call is TRBV5-1, the J call TRBJ2-1; 11 bases are shared with TRBD2. Sequenced: PBMCs. This sequence originates from a woman aged 18-29 years in good health and CMV-seropositive. The CDR3 is CASSSTYGTSGYNEQFF. CDR3 DNA sequence: TGCGCCAGCAGCTCTACCTATGGGACTAGCGGCTACAATGAGCAGTTCTTC.